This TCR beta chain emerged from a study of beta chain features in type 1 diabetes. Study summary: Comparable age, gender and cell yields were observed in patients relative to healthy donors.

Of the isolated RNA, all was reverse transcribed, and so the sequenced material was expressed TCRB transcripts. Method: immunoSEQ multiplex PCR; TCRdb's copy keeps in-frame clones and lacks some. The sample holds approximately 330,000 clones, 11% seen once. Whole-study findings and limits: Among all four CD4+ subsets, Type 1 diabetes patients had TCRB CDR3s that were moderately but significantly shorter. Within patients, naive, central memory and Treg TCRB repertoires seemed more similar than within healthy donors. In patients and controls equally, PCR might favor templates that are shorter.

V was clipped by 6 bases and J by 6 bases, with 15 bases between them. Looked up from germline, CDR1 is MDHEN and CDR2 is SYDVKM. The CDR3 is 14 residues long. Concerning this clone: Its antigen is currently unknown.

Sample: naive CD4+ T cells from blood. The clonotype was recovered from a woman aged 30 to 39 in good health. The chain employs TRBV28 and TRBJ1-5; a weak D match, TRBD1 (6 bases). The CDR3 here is CASSRPQGIQPQHF. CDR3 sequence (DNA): TGTGCCAGCAGCCGACCACAGGGCATTCAGCCCCAGCATTTT.